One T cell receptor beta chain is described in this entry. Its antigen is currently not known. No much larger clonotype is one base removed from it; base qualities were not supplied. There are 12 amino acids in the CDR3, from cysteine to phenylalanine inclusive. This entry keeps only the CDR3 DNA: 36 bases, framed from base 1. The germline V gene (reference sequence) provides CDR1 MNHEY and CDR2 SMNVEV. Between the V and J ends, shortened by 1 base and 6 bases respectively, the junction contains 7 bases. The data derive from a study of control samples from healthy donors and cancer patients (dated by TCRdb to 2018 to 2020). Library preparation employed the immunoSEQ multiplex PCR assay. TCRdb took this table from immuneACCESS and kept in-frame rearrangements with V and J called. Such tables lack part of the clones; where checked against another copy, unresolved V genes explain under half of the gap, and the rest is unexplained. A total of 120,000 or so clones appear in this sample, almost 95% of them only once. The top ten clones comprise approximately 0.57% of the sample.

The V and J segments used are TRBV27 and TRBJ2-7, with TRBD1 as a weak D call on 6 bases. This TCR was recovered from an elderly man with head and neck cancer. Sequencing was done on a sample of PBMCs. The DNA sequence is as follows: TGTGCCAGCAGTTTATTCAGGGGCGAGCAGTACTTC. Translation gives CASSLFRGEQYF.